This TCR beta chain was sequenced during a study of cytomegalovirus exposure and HLA in healthy donors. Whole-study context: Sequencing of some 200 million T cells in an earlier analysis found some 100 million unique TCR beta sequences.

This clone has only one observation. It was with 60 Vbeta and 13 Jbeta primers that the PCR ran. Generated by immunoSEQ multiplex PCR, the TCRdb table keeps only in-frame clones and is missing some. The sample shows about 140,000 clones, roughly 80% of them seen only once. V was clipped by 6 bases and J by 0 bases, with 12 bases between them. The CDR3 has 15 residues. Germline V CDR1 and CDR2: LNHDA, SQIVND (reference sequence). Material: PBMCs. The V call is TRBV19, the J call TRBJ1-3, with a tentative D call TRBD1 (5 bases). The TCR sequence derives from a man aged 40-49 years in good health and CMV-seropositive. CDR3: CASRSGKSSGNTIYF. The CDR3 DNA follows: TGTGCCAGTAGGTCAGGGAAGAGCTCTGGAAACACCATATATTTT. Full variable domain (outside the CDR3, taken from reference TRBV19 and TRBJ1-3): DGGITQSPKYLFRKEGQNVTLSCEQNLNHDAMYWYRQDPGQGLRLIYYSQIVNDFQKGDIAEGYSVSREKKESFPLTVTSAQKNPTAFYLCASRSGKSSGNTIYFGEGSWLTVV.